This TCR beta chain derives from a study of healthy donors' naive CD4 and CD8 T cells. The CDR3 is 14 amino acids. Germline V gene data show CDR1 as SGHDT and CDR2 as YYEEEE. The V end lost 5 bases, the J end lost 8 bases, and 17 bases lay between the germline ends. Starting from approximately 500 ng of total RNA, TCR libraries were made with linear amplification. TCRdb reprocessed the reads with MiXCR, giving one entry per CDR3 protein. The table records roughly 200,000 distinct CDR3 sequences, around 80% of them present only once. Sequencing was performed on naive CD4+ and CD8+ T cells sorted from blood, pooled from several donors. J is TRBJ2-1 and V is TRBV5-6, with D perhaps given as TRBD1 or TRBD2 (6 bases each). The receptor was isolated from a pool of human donors in good health; the sample pools cells from several healthy donors. This chain's CDR3 is CASRRLEGVDEQFF. The CDR3 DNA follows: TGTGCCAGCAGGAGACTAGAGGGGGTGGATGAGCAGTTCTTC.